These 14 T cell receptor beta chains were sequenced from one sample in a study of blood T cell repertoires in COVID-19. The repertoire was sequenced with immunoSEQ multiplex PCR; TCRdb's copy has only in-frame clones and lacks some. The profile shows tens of thousands of clones, more than 80% of them singletons. The source material was peripheral blood. The receptors stem from a human donor in a cohort sampled during active COVID-19.

The chain combines TRBV7-8 with TRBJ1-1; 8 nucleotides align to TRBD1. This CDR3 has 11 residues. Trimming took 8 bases from V and 8 from J; bases not matched to a gene: 4. Germline CDR1 SGHVS, CDR2 FQNEAQ. As DNA, the CDR3 is TGTGCCAGCGGGGGACAGGTGGAAGCTTTCTTT. Protein product: CASGGQVEAFF.

The chain employs TRBV18 and TRBJ2-7; the D gene is possibly TRBD2 (6 bases). This CDR3 is 18 amino acids long. V was trimmed by 3 bases and J by 2 bases, leaving 23 bases between them. Germline assignment: CDR1 KGHSH and CDR2 LQKENI. CDR3 sequence (DNA): TGTGCCAGCTCACCCCCAGTATCGCGTCAGGGAGGCACCTACGAGCAGTACTTC. This sequence encodes CASSPPVSRQGGTYEQYF.

This rearrangement joins TRBV3-1 (or the pseudogene TRBV3-2) to TRBJ2-3; TRBD2 aligns across 12 bases. The CDR3 is 16 residues long. The trim removed 3 bases at V and 12 bases at J, leaving 13 bases unmatched. Germline-derived CDR1 and CDR2 are LGHDT and YNNKEL (reference sequence). The CDR3 DNA is TGTGCCAGCAGCCAGCTGAGCCTAGCGGGGGGGTCCTCCCAGTATTTT. Amino acids: CASSQLSLAGGSSQYF.

The gene calls are TRBV11-2 and TRBJ1-2; 11 bases match TRBD1. This CDR3 comprises 15 residues. Germline CDR1 is SGHAT and CDR2 is FQNNGV. After removal of 5 bases from V and 5 bases from J, the junction contained 7 bases not matched to a gene. The CDR3 coding sequence is TGTGCCAGCAGCCCGGGGGACAGGGGGTTATATGGCTACACCTTC. Amino acids: CASSPGDRGLYGYTF.

In DNA, the CDR3 is TGTGCCAGCAGCCAAACCGGGAGGTCGGGAGAAAAACTGTTTTTT. Its protein product is CASSQTGRSGEKLFF. The V and J genes are TRBV3-1 (or the pseudogene TRBV3-2) and TRBJ1-4; D is unresolved. Germline V CDR1 and CDR2: LGHDT, YNNKEL (reference sequence). The length of the CDR3 is 15 residues. V dropped 2 bases and J dropped 8 bases, with 15 bases sitting between them.

The V gene is TRBV5-4, the J gene TRBJ2-1; D uncertain. CDR3 size: 14 residues. V dropped 6 bases and J dropped 0 bases, with 10 bases sitting between them. Germline CDR1 and CDR2: SGHNT and YYREEE (reference sequence). CDR3 protein: CASKEWSSYNEQFF. The CDR3 bases are TGTGCCAGCAAGGAGTGGAGCTCCTACAATGAGCAGTTCTTC.

The V call is TRBV27, the J call TRBJ1-5; 11 positions agree with TRBD1. Germline assignment: CDR1 MNHEY and CDR2 SMNVEV (reference sequence). The junction had 5 bases not matched to a gene; V was cut back by 5 bases and J by 5 bases. The CDR3 is made up of 15 amino acids. The CDR3 DNA reads TGTGCCAGCAGTCTCGGGACAGGGGGAGATCAGCCCCAGCATTTT. It yields the protein CASSLGTGGDQPQHF.

The chain carries TRBV7-3 and TRBJ2-1, with TRBD2 identical over 11 bases. V lost 5 bases and J lost 5; bases outside the gene matches: 2. Germline CDR1 and CDR2: SGHTA and FQGTGA. The length of the CDR3 is 14 residues. The CDR3 spells CASSQTSGNNEQFF. The CDR3 DNA reads TGTGCCAGCAGCCAGACTAGCGGGAACAATGAGCAGTTCTTC.

This chain uses TRBV19 with TRBJ1-6; 7 nucleotides match TRBD1. This CDR3 has 14 residues. Trimming cost V 3 bases and J 7 bases; bases outside gene matches: 3. Looked up from germline, CDR1 is LNHDA and CDR2 is SQIVND (reference sequence). The CDR3 loop reads CASSMGQWNSPLHF. The CDR3 nucleotides read TGTGCCAGTAGTATGGGACAGTGGAATTCACCCCTCCACTTT.

This clone came up once. The chain recombines TRBV29-1 with TRBJ2-1; 9 bases align to TRBD2. The CDR3 consists of 14 residues. Trimming at V came to 4 bases and at J to 6 bases, leaving 7 bases not matched to a gene. Germline lookup yields CDR1 SQVTM and CDR2 ANQGSEA. The CDR3 DNA follows: TGCAGCGTTGTCGCGGGGGGGCGCGGCAATGAGCAGTTCTTC. Protein sequence: CSVVAGGRGNEQFF.

The genes are TRBV7-8 and TRBJ2-2; 9 bases agree with TRBD1. The CDR3 loop spans 15 amino acids. The V and J ends lost 8 bases and 8 bases, in that order; junction bases with no gene match: 12. Germline CDR1 SGHVS, CDR2 FQNEAQ. Here the CDR3 reads CASLLPGQGTGELFF. CDR3 DNA: TGTGCCAGCCTGCTGCCGGGACAGGGAACTGGGGAGCTGTTTTTT.

The J gene is TRBJ2-7, the V gene TRBV24-1; D is perhaps TRBD1 (6 bases). Germline V gene lookup returns CDR1 KGHDR and CDR2 SFDVKD. This CDR3 spans 14 amino acids. V was cut by 4 bases and J by 2 bases, with 11 bases left in between. The DNA of the CDR3 is TGTGCCACCAGTGAAGGGGGTATCCCCTACGAGCAGTACTTC. This sequence encodes CATSEGGIPYEQYF.

This chain connects TRBV6-6 to TRBJ1-5; no reliable D call. V lost 2 bases to trimming and J lost 5 bases, with 10 bases between them. The CDR3 length is 14 residues. Germline V lookup: CDR1 MNHNY, CDR2 SVGAGI (reference sequence). The chain's CDR3 is CASSYEAGYQPQHF. In DNA, the CDR3 is TGTGCCAGCAGTTACGAGGCCGGATATCAGCCCCAGCATTTT.

This chain links TRBV2 with TRBJ2-7; a possible D gene is TRBD2 (7 bases). The CDR3 is 14 amino acids. Germline loops: CDR1 SNHLY, CDR2 FYNNEI. The V gene lost 3 bases and the J gene lost 2 bases, with 11 bases spanning the gap. CDR3 sequence: CASSERGGPYEQYF. CDR3 in DNA: TGTGCCAGCAGTGAGAGGGGGGGGCCCTACGAGCAGTACTTC.